These 27 T cell receptor beta chains were sequenced from one sample in a study of graft-versus-host responses after intestinal transplantation. Using immunoSEQ multiplex PCR, the repertoire was profiled, and TCRdb retains in-frame clones only, with some absent. This sample has some 92,000 clones, with roughly 92% found just once. For these receptors, no antigen is known. The material was unstimulated CD4+ T cells sorted from spleen or lymph node cells, obtained before intestinal transplant. The receptors originated from a human donor who received an intestinal transplant.

This clone was picked up one time. V gene TRBV19 combines with J gene TRBJ2-3; TRBD2 matches 7 bases. Germline V gene data show CDR1 as LNHDA and CDR2 as SQIVND (reference sequence). The CDR3 runs 15 residues. V shed 0 bases, J shed 4 bases, and the junction held 4 bases outside the gene matches. The CDR3 is CASSIEAGVPDTQYF. The CDR3 DNA is TGTGCCAGTAGTATAGAGGCGGGAGTCCCAGATACGCAGTATTTT.

The chain recombines TRBV7-9 with TRBJ2-7; 8 positions agree with TRBD2. Germline V CDR1 and CDR2: SEHNR, FQNEAQ (reference sequence). The CDR3 spans 12 residues. Germline trimming cut 5 bases from V and 7 bases from J; bases unmatched to any gene: 4. CDR3 nucleotide sequence: TGTGCCAGCAGCCCAGGACTAGCAGAGCAGTACTTC. This encodes CASSPGLAEQYF.

The chain carries TRBV2 and TRBJ2-5; D may match TRBD1 or TRBD2 (5 bases each). The CDR3 runs 15 residues. The germline CDR1 and CDR2 sequences are SNHLY and FYNNEI. Deletions cut 5 bases from V and 4 bases from J, with 17 bases between. CDR3 sequence reads: CASSYRTARGETQYF. CDR3 sequence (DNA): TGTGCCAGCAGTTACAGGACTGCGAGGGGAGAGACCCAGTACTTC.

Worth noting for this clone: One junction end does not reproduce the germline sequence, and a read error may be involved. The chain links TRBV27 to TRBJ1-1; D is unresolved. The CDR3 is 11 residues long. Germline CDR1 MNHEY, CDR2 SMNVEV (reference sequence). The CDR3 DNA reads as TGTGCCAGCAGTTCTACCGGGAAAACCATCTTT. Protein sequence: CASSSTGKTIF.

The V gene is TRBV30, the J gene TRBJ2-7; D may be TRBD2 (5 bases). Germline loops: CDR1 GTSNPN, CDR2 SVGIG (reference sequence). Trimming cost V 4 bases and J 0 bases, with 10 bases left between them. The CDR3 sequence is 13 residues long. CDR3 sequence: CAWTAGLSYEQYF. CDR3 DNA sequence: TGTGCCTGGACAGCCGGACTCTCCTACGAGCAGTACTTC. Looking up the rest from reference TRBV30 and TRBJ2-7 gives the full variable domain: SQTIHQWPATLVQPVGSPLSLECTVEGTSNPNLYWYRQAAGRGLQLLFYSVGIGQISSEVPQNLSASRPQDRQFILSSKKLLLSDSGFYLCAWTAGLSYEQYFGPGTRLTVT.

The gene calls are TRBV7-8 and TRBJ1-5; D gene unclear. There are 14 residues in the CDR3. CDR1 is SGHVS, CDR2 FQNEAQ, per germline. Trimming left V 1 base short and J 3 bases short, with 7 bases between. The CDR3 nucleotides are TGTGCCAGCAGCTTAGGTAATGTCAATCAGCCCCAGCATTTT. Its translation is CASSLGNVNQPQHF.

This sequence joins TRBV15 and TRBJ1-2; D is unresolved. V was shortened by 3 bases and J by 1 base, with 3 bases between the two germline ends. The CDR3 has 12 residues. Germline CDR1 is LNHNV and CDR2 is YYDKDF (reference sequence). CDR3 protein: CATSRSNYGYTF. In DNA, the CDR3 is TGTGCCACCAGCAGGAGTAACTATGGCTACACCTTC.

This rearrangement joins TRBV2 to TRBJ1-2; D is perhaps TRBD1 (6 bases). The CDR3 is 12 residues long. Per germline, CDR1 SNHLY and CDR2 FYNNEI. V lost 6 bases and J 8 bases, leaving 13 bases between the germline ends. CDR3 nucleotides: TGTGCCAGCAGAAGACAGGCTTCAGGCTACACCTTC. It encodes CASRRQASGYTF.

The rearrangement joins TRBV18 to TRBJ2-5, with TRBD2 matching 9 bases. The CDR3 is 15 residues long. With 4 bases clipped from V and 2 bases from J, the junction kept 5 bases outside the gene matches. Germline V gene sequence: CDR1 KGHSH, CDR2 LQKENI. CDR3 nucleotide sequence: TGTGCCAGCTCACTTCAAGCGGGAGGACAAGAGACCCAGTACTTC. Amino acids: CASSLQAGGQETQYF.

This clone was observed a single time. The genes are TRBV27 and TRBJ2-4; D remains unclear. CDR3 size: 13 residues. V lost 7 bases, J lost 5 bases, and 12 bases lay in between. Looked up from germline, CDR1 is MNHEY and CDR2 is SMNVEV (reference sequence). CDR3 coding DNA: TGTGCCAGCATGTCCCCCTGGGAAAACATTCAGTACTTC. It encodes CASMSPWENIQYF.

V is TRBV6-1 and J is TRBJ2-7; D remains unclear. V was pared by 3 bases and J by 3 bases, with 15 bases between. The CDR3 totals 15 residues. Germline V CDR1 and CDR2: MNHNS, SASEGT. As DNA, the CDR3 is TGTGCCAGCAGTGACTCTCGGGTGGGCGTCTACGAGCAGTACTTC. This sequence encodes CASSDSRVGVYEQYF.

The CDR3 here is CASRRGTNTEAFF. The DNA for the CDR3 is TGCGCCAGCAGGCGGGGGACGAACACTGAAGCTTTCTTT. V is TRBV5-1 and J is TRBJ1-1; possible D gene TRBD1, 5 bases. Per germline, CDR1 SGHRS and CDR2 YFSETQ. Between the trimmed V and J ends, which lost 5 bases and 1 base, there was a span of 9 bases. This CDR3 is built from 13 residues. Using reference TRBV5-1 and TRBJ1-1 for the parts outside the CDR3, the full variable domain is KAGVTQTPRYLIKTRGQQVTLSCSPISGHRSVSWYQQTPGQGLQFLFEYFSETQRNKGNFPGRFSGRQFSNSRSEMNVSTLELGDSALYLCASRRGTNTEAFFGQGTRLTVV.

This chain connects TRBV21-1 to TRBJ2-4; TRBD1 is the table's D call and was not checked against the DNA. TRBV21-1 is labeled a pseudogene. This CDR3 is 19 amino acids long. The CDR3 reads CASSKARLDRGRDKNIQYF. Here the CDR3 DNA reads TGTGCCAGCAGCAAAGCCCGACTAGACAGGGGAAGGGACAAAAACATTCAGTACTTC.

This clone has just a few counts. The junction departs from germline at one end; a sequencing error may be responsible. The chain links TRBV2 to TRBJ2-5, with 14 bases fitting TRBD2. This CDR3 contains 13 residues. Germline values: CDR1 SNHLY, CDR2 FYNNEI. The CDR3 loop reads CASPPGLAGVPNF. CDR3 sequence (DNA): TGTGCCAGCCCGCCGGGACTAGCGGGAGTACCTAACTTC. The entire variable domain, with the rest obtained from reference TRBV2 and TRBJ2-5, is as follows: EPEVTQTPSHQVTQMGQEVILRCVPISNHLYFYWYRQILGQKVEFLVSFYNNEISEKSEIFDDQFSVERPDGSNFTLKIRSTKLEDSAMYFCASPPGLAGVPNFGPGTRLLVL.

The rearrangement uses TRBV5-1 and TRBJ2-5, with D hard to call. The CDR3 contains 14 residues. Germline V CDR1 and CDR2: SGHRS, YFSETQ. Trimming pared 2 bases from V and 0 bases from J, leaving 8 bases between. DNA for the CDR3: TGCGCCAGCAGCTTCGACGGGTACCAAGAGACCCAGTACTTC. Translated: CASSFDGYQETQYF. The full variable domain, with the rest looked up from reference TRBV5-1 and TRBJ2-5, is KAGVTQTPRYLIKTRGQQVTLSCSPISGHRSVSWYQQTPGQGLQFLFEYFSETQRNKGNFPGRFSGRQFSNSRSEMNVSTLELGDSALYLCASSFDGYQETQYFGPGTRLLVL.

This clone occurred once. CDR3 in amino acids: CASSLDHHEQFF. The DNA for the CDR3 is TGCGCCAGCAGCCTGGACCATCATGAGCAGTTCTTC. J is TRBJ2-1 and V is TRBV5-1, with D unresolved. Trimming removed 4 bases from V and 8 bases from J, with 10 bases in between. CDR3 length equals 12 residues. The V gene's germline CDR1 is SGHRS and CDR2 YFSETQ.

The genes are TRBV29-1 and TRBJ1-2; no reliable D call. This CDR3 is 17 amino acids long. In germline, CDR1 is SQVTM, CDR2 ANQGSEA. V was cut by 7 bases and J by 5 bases, with 29 bases left in between. The CDR3: CSAEAVKRSEFWYGYTF. The DNA of the CDR3 is TGCAGCGCTGAGGCGGTGAAGAGATCTGAATTTTGGTATGGCTACACCTTC.

The V call is TRBV12-2, the J call TRBJ2-1; the table calls TRBD2, which could not be checked here. TRBV12-2 is listed as a pseudogene. CDR3 length: 12 amino acids. CDR3 sequence: CASRSPVYEQFF. The CDR3 nucleotides read TGTGCAAGTCGCTCCCCCGTATATGAGCAGTTCTTC.

The rearrangement uses TRBV6-1 and TRBJ1-3; no firm D call. The germline gives CDR1 MNHNS, CDR2 SASEGT. CDR3 length: 13 amino acids. V gave up 1 base and J gave up 8 bases, with 9 bases separating them. CDR3 DNA sequence: TGTGCCAGCAGTGAAGGGAGGCGGGACACCATATATTTT. Protein: CASSEGRRDTIYF.

The chain has TRBV30 and TRBJ1-3; D is perhaps TRBD1 (6 bases). The CDR3 runs 13 residues. The V and J ends lost 6 bases and 0 bases respectively, with 9 bases between them. CDR1 GTSNPN and CDR2 SVGIG come from the germline V gene (reference sequence). The CDR3: CACQGRSGNTIYF. As DNA, the CDR3 is TGTGCCTGCCAGGGGCGCTCTGGAAACACCATATATTTT.

The V gene is TRBV5-1, the J gene TRBJ1-3; 8 bases map to TRBD1. The junction had 6 bases not matched to a gene; V was cut back by 0 bases and J by 4 bases. Germline V gives CDR1 SGHRS, CDR2 YFSETQ. This CDR3 has 16 amino acids. The CDR3 reads CASSLEAGGDGNTIYF. CDR3 coding DNA: TGCGCCAGCAGCTTGGAGGCAGGGGGCGACGGAAACACCATATATTTT.

The rearrangement links TRBV28 to TRBJ2-7; TRBD2 agrees at 9 bases. The ends lost 5 bases at V and 3 bases at J; junction bases unmatched: 8. Germline V gene sequence: CDR1 MDHEN, CDR2 SYDVKM. The CDR3 is 15 residues long. CDR3 amino acids: CASSPSGGRVYEQYF. CDR3 nucleotides: TGTGCCAGCAGTCCTTCGGGCGGGAGGGTCTACGAGCAGTACTTC.

The chain couples TRBV19 to TRBJ1-6; 9 nucleotides agree with TRBD1. Per germline, CDR1 LNHDA and CDR2 SQIVND (reference sequence). The CDR3 length is 15 residues. The V segment lost 6 bases and the J segment 7 bases; nucleotides outside the gene matches: 7. The CDR3 spells CASSGDRVWNSPLHF. In nucleotides, the CDR3 is TGTGCCAGTAGCGGGGACAGGGTGTGGAATTCACCCCTCCACTTT.

The rearrangement joins TRBV5-6 to TRBJ1-5; D is possibly TRBD1 (5 bases). Germline V gene data show CDR1 as SGHDT and CDR2 as YYEEEE. With 4 bases removed from V and 4 bases from J, the gap between germline ends came to 12 bases. The CDR3 loop spans 14 amino acids. CDR3: CASSRRGVNQPQHF. CDR3 DNA: TGTGCCAGCAGCCGGCGGGGGGTGAATCAGCCCCAGCATTTT.

The rearrangement joins TRBV30 to TRBJ1-5, with no clear D. There are 13 residues in the CDR3. CDR1 is GTSNPN, CDR2 SVGIG, per germline (reference sequence). V shed 0 bases and J shed 5 bases, with 8 bases lying between them. The CDR3 here is CAWSVQKDQPQHF. In DNA form, the CDR3 reads TGTGCCTGGAGTGTGCAGAAAGATCAGCCCCAGCATTTT.

This chain uses TRBV28 with TRBJ2-1, with a weak D call TRBD2 (6 bases). The CDR3 is made up of 14 amino acids. The germline V gene encodes CDR1 MDHEN and CDR2 SYDVKM. The V gene lost 5 bases and the J gene lost 7 bases, with 15 bases spanning the gap. The CDR3: CASSPGTVGNEQFF. CDR3 DNA: TGTGCCAGCAGTCCTGGGACTGTGGGGAATGAGCAGTTCTTC.

By proportion, this clone is medium-sized. The chain joins TRBV19 to TRBJ2-2; tentative D call: TRBD2 (5 bases). Germline V gene data show CDR1 as LNHDA and CDR2 as SQIVND (reference sequence). The CDR3 consists of 11 residues. Trimming took 9 bases from V and 8 from J, leaving 10 bases between them. CDR3 in amino acids: CASNRRGELFF. In DNA, the CDR3 is TGTGCCAGCAATCGGAGGGGGGAGCTGTTTTTT.